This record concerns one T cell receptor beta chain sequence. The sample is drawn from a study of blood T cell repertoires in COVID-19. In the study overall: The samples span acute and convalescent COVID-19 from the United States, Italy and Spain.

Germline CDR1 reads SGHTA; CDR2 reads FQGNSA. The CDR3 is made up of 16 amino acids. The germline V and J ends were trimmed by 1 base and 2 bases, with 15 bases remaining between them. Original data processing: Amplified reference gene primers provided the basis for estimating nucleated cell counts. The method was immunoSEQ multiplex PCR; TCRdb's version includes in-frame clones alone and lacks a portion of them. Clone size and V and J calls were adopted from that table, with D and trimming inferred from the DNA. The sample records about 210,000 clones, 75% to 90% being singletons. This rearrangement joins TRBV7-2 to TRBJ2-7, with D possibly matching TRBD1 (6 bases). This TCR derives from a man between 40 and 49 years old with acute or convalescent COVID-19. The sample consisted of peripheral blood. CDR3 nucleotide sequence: TGTGCCAGCAGCTTAGGGGCCGGGACATACCCCTACGAGCAGTACTTC. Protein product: CASSLGAGTYPYEQYF.